This TCR beta chain was sequenced during a study of shared clonotypes between healthy human individuals. Study-wide results and caveats: Naive CD4 clonotype sharing across four donors was around 5%.

Assay: immunoSEQ multiplex PCR; the TCRdb copy retains only in-frame clones and omits some. The sample has some 1,400,000 clones; roughly 97% are singletons. About this clone: Antigen unknown.

Germline CDR1 and CDR2: SGDLS and YYNGEE. Trimming removed 4 bases from V and 6 bases from J; junction bases left unmatched: 23. This CDR3 is 19 amino acids long. The TCR comes from a man under 40 in good health. The sequencing sample was made of naive CD4+ T cells sorted from blood. Subset meaning: CD45RA+ positively selected. This sequence joins TRBV9 and TRBJ2-7, with 9 bases lining up with TRBD1. CDR3 DNA sequence: TGTGCCAGCAGCACTCCCTCCGGGACAGGGCCTGATGGGGTTGGCGAGCAGTACTTC. Translated, it gives CASSTPSGTGPDGVGEQYF.